This T cell receptor beta chain is drawn from a study of shared clonotypes between healthy human individuals. Whole-study results and caveats: Roughly 5% of naive CD4 clonotypes were common to a handful of donors. Among donors, the sharing of clonotypes was expected to be influenced by sequencing depth.

About this clone: Its antigen is not identified.

The donors, healthy adults who were HIV-negative, had experienced no recent acute infections or vaccinations. A CD45RA-negative memory subset and a CD45RA+ naive subset were separated from the CD4+ cells. Here immunoSEQ multiplex PCR was the method, and the copy in TCRdb shows in-frame clones only, minus some. The table has approximately 2.5 million clones, 80% to 95% seen once. This CDR3 spans 17 amino acids. Trimming took 3 bases from V and 4 from J, leaving 21 bases between them. The germline CDR1 and CDR2 sequences are MGHDK and SYGVNS. The specimen was naive CD4+ T cells from PBMCs. Subset defined: CD45RA+ positively selected. The J gene is TRBJ2-5, the V gene TRBV25-1; maybe TRBD1 (6 bases). This receptor was taken from a man aged 18 to 30 in good health. Some clones in this sample may be carry-over from other donors' samples. This CDR3 reads CASSEAPGTFYGETQYF. Written as DNA, the CDR3 is TGTGCCAGCAGTGAGGCTCCCGGGACATTCTACGGAGAGACCCAGTACTTC.